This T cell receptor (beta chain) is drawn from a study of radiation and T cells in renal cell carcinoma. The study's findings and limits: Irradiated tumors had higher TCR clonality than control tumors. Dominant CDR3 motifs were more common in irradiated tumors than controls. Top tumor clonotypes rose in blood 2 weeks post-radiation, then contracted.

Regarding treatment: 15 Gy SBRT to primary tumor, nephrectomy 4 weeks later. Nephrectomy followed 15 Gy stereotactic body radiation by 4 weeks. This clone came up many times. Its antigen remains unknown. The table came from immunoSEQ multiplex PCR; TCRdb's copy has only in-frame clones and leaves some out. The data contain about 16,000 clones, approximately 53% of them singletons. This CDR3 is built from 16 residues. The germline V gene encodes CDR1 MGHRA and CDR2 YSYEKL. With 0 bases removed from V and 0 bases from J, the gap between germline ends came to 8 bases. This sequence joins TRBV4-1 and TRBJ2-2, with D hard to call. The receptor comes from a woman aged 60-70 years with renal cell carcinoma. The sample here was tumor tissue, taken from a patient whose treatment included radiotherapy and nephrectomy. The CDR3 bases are TGCGCCAGCAGCCAAGACCCAAAACCGAACACCGGGGAGCTGTTTTTT. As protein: CASSQDPKPNTGELFF.